This record concerns one TCR beta chain sequence. Its antigen is not known. Only in-frame clones appear in the TCRdb table, and some are missing; sequencing was by immunoSEQ multiplex PCR. The data show some 190,000 clones, 75% to 90% seen once. The sample belongs to a study of T cell responses to AZD1222 COVID-19 vaccine. The study, taken as a whole, reports: Rises in breadth and depth of Spike-specific TCRs came after two AZD1222 doses. Among spike-specific TCRs, nearly half reportedly target unmutated variant regions. Repertoires were obtained solely post-peak T cell response.

The CDR3 spans 15 residues. J lost 4 bases, V lost 4 bases, and 10 bases had no gene match. Germline CDR1 reads SQVTM; CDR2 reads ANQGSEA. The rearrangement links TRBV29-1 to TRBJ1-2; 9 nucleotides line up with TRBD1. Specimen: peripheral blood, collected on day 0 of AZD1222 vaccination. This receptor was obtained from an adult in good health. CDR3 sequence: CSVVPPGQGGYGYTF. The CDR3 region has the DNA TGCAGCGTTGTACCCCCGGGACAGGGAGGCTATGGCTACACCTTC. The full variable domain, in which reference TRBV29-1 and TRBJ1-2 provide the parts outside the CDR3, is SAVISQKPSRDICQRGTSLTIQCQVDSQVTMMFWYRQQPGQSLTLIATANQGSEATYESGFVIDKFPISRPNLTFSTLTVSNMSPEDSSIYLCSVVPPGQGGYGYTFGSGTRLTVV.